The entry below describes one T cell receptor (beta chain). Its antigen is unidentified. This specimen belongs to a study of cytomegalovirus exposure and HLA in healthy donors. CDR3 length: 15 residues. The V gene's germline CDR1 is LGHNA and CDR2 YSLEER. V lost 4 bases and J 5 bases, leaving 17 bases between the germline ends. Study-level points and caveats: Per a prior analysis, the majority of TCR beta V segments were productive roughly 90% or roughly 30% of the time. Sequencing likely produced, as an artifact, a cluster of highly shared sequence variants.

Primers included in the PCR were 60 Vbeta and 13 Jbeta primers. Profiling relied on immunoSEQ multiplex PCR, and the TCRdb table lists in-frame clones only, not all of them. The table shows some 200,000 clones, with 75% to 90% occurring only once. The TCR sequence derives from a woman aged 50 to 60 in good health and CMV-seropositive. The rearrangement joins TRBV4-3 to TRBJ2-5; a weak D match, TRBD1 (6 bases). Sequenced input: PBMCs. As DNA, the CDR3 is TGCGCCAGCAGCCCCCAACTTACAGGGCTGGAGACCCAGTACTTC. The encoded protein is CASSPQLTGLETQYF.